Shown below are 24 T cell receptor beta chains from a single sample sequenced in a study of Ad26.COV2.S vaccination and SARS-CoV-2 variants. The assay was immunoSEQ multiplex PCR, and TCRdb's table has in-frame clones only and misses some. The top ten hold 1.5% to 2% of the sample, which has around 400,000 clones, about 91% seen once. Treatment: roughly 18 received Ad26.COV2.S at low or high dose, single or two shots; 5 received placebo; per-sample allocation not given. Sampling was done on day 63 after the first vaccine or placebo injection. The sequenced sample was peripheral blood, obtained in a trial of Ad26.COV2.S vaccine versus placebo. The origin of the receptors is a person aged 18-65 years who received the Ad26.COV2.S COVID-19 vaccine or a placebo.

The chain has TRBV5-4 and TRBJ2-3; unclear D gene. The CDR3 spans 13 residues. The germline V and J ends were trimmed by 0 bases and 4 bases, with 6 bases remaining between them. CDR1 is SGHNT and CDR2 is YYREEE in the germline V gene (reference sequence). CDR3 residues: CASSLESADTQYF. CDR3 coding DNA: TGTGCCAGCAGCTTGGAGTCTGCAGATACGCAGTATTTT.

This clone was detected a few times. Other DNA sequences from this sample encode an identical CDR3 as well. V gene TRBV6-1 combines with J gene TRBJ2-1; 10 bases are a match to TRBD2. CDR1 and CDR2 (germline): MNHNS, SASEGT. CDR3 length equals 15 residues. With V trimmed by 3 bases and J by 6 bases, 5 bases remained unmatched. CDR3 amino acids: CASSEGASGSNEQFF. In nucleotides, the CDR3 is TGTGCCAGCAGTGAGGGGGCTAGCGGGAGCAATGAGCAGTTCTTC.

The V and J genes are TRBV7-9 and TRBJ1-1; D is uncertain. The V and J ends lost 3 bases and 4 bases respectively, with 12 bases between them. The V gene's germline CDR1 is SEHNR and CDR2 FQNEAQ (reference sequence). This CDR3 comprises 14 residues. The CDR3 here is CASSFVAKFTEAFF. CDR3 bases: TGTGCCAGCAGCTTCGTTGCCAAGTTCACTGAAGCTTTCTTT.

This chain joins TRBV7-3 and TRBJ1-1; no clear D gene. V lost 6 bases and J lost 5, with 13 bases in between. The CDR3 is made up of 13 amino acids. Germline-derived CDR1 and CDR2 are SGHTA and FQGTGA. The CDR3 reads CASSSKGRTEAFF. The DNA of the CDR3 is TGTGCCAGCAGTTCTAAAGGTAGAACTGAAGCTTTCTTT.

This chain links TRBV3-1 (or the pseudogene TRBV3-2) with TRBJ2-5; no firm D call. The germline V gene encodes CDR1 LGHDT and CDR2 YNNKEL (reference sequence). The CDR3 has 13 amino acids. V lost 4 bases to trimming and J lost 5 bases, with 11 bases between them. The CDR3 coding sequence is TGTGCCAGCAGCCCGGGCCTTCGGGAGACCCAGTACTTC. Protein sequence: CASSPGLRETQYF.

The J gene is TRBJ2-7, the V gene TRBV7-2, with unresolved D. Per germline, CDR1 SGHTA and CDR2 FQGNSA. The germline V and J ends were trimmed by 5 bases and 0 bases, with 8 bases remaining between them. This CDR3 has 13 residues. The CDR3 protein is CASSGRSSYEQYF. As DNA, the CDR3 is TGTGCCAGCAGCGGTAGGAGCTCCTACGAGCAGTACTTC.

The J gene is TRBJ1-6, the V gene TRBV6-6; 8 bases are shared with TRBD1. The trim removed 2 bases at V and 10 bases at J, leaving 7 bases unmatched. Germline CDR1 is MNHNY and CDR2 is SVGAGI (reference sequence). CDR3 length equals 15 residues. The CDR3 bases are TGTGCCAGCAGTTACCTTGACAGGGGCGACTCACCCCTCCACTTT. It codes for CASSYLDRGDSPLHF.

This chain connects TRBV28 to TRBJ1-1; no clear D gene. This CDR3 is built from 13 residues. Germline CDR1 reads MDHEN; CDR2 reads SYDVKM. Trimming left V 7 bases short and J 6 bases short, with 15 bases between. The CDR3 here is CASTQGSLPEAFF. The DNA for the CDR3 is TGTGCCAGCACCCAAGGGAGTCTCCCTGAAGCTTTCTTT.

This chain connects TRBV11-3 to TRBJ2-1; TRBD2 matches 14 bases. CDR3 length: 16 residues. Germline V gene lookup returns CDR1 SGHNT and CDR2 YENEEA. J lost 9 bases, V lost 5 bases, and 9 bases had no gene match. The CDR3 DNA reads as TGTGCCAGCAGCCTTCCCGGGACTAGCGGGAGTCGTGAGCAGTTCTTC. This encodes CASSLPGTSGSREQFF. Looking up the rest from reference TRBV11-3 and TRBJ2-1 gives the full variable domain: EAGVVQSPRYKIIEKKQPVAFWCNPISGHNTLYWYLQNLGQGPELLIRYENEEAVDDSQLPKDRFSAERLKGVDSTLKIQPAELGDSAVYLCASSLPGTSGSREQFFGPGTRLTVL.

The V gene is TRBV7-8, the J gene TRBJ2-7; D possibly uses TRBD1 or TRBD2 (6 bases each). Deletions cut 7 bases from V and 6 bases from J, with 19 bases between. CDR1 and CDR2 from the germline V gene are SGHVS and FQNEAQ. CDR3 length equals 14 residues. DNA for the CDR3: TGTGCCAGCACCTACCGCCCAGGAGGGGGCGAGCAGTACTTC. It encodes CASTYRPGGGEQYF.

The chain uses TRBV4-1 and TRBJ2-7; D gene uncertain. CDR3 length equals 14 residues. CDR1 is MGHRA, CDR2 YSYEKL, per germline. V was cut by 0 bases and J by 9 bases, with 15 bases left in between. The CDR3 coding sequence is TGCGCCAGCAGCCAAGATTGGGGAATTATCGGGCAGTACTTC. This codes for CASSQDWGIIGQYF.

In this sample, this clone turned up a few times. This chain joins TRBV4-2 and TRBJ2-7; no definite D call. Per the germline V gene, CDR1 is LGHNA and CDR2 is YNFKEQ. The germline V and J ends were trimmed by 1 base and 7 bases, with 20 bases remaining between them. CDR3 length: 16 residues. Here the CDR3 reads CASSQAPSQALGEQYF. The CDR3 nucleotides read TGTGCCAGCAGCCAAGCCCCCTCGCAGGCCCTCGGGGAGCAGTACTTC.

This sequence joins TRBV10-3 and TRBJ2-1, with 9 bases lining up with TRBD1. The V segment lost 0 bases and the J segment 5 bases; nucleotides outside the gene matches: 5. CDR1 and CDR2 from the germline V gene are ENHRY and SYGVKD. This CDR3 is built from 16 residues. CDR3 DNA: TGTGCCATCAGTGAGTCCGGGACAGGGTACGACAATGAGCAGTTCTTC. This gives the protein CAISESGTGYDNEQFF.

The chain couples TRBV11-2 to TRBJ2-7; TRBD2 matches 12 bases. Germline trimming cut 2 bases from V and 4 bases from J; bases unmatched to any gene: 0. Germline V gene data show CDR1 as SGHAT and CDR2 as FQNNGV. This CDR3 comprises 14 residues. The CDR3 is CASSLLAGGYEQYF. For the CDR3, the DNA is TGTGCCAGCAGCTTACTAGCGGGAGGGTACGAGCAGTACTTC. Full variable domain (rest looked up from reference TRBV11-2 and TRBJ2-7): EAGVAQSPRYKIIEKRQSVAFWCNPISGHATLYWYQQILGQGPKLLIQFQNNGVVDDSQLPKDRFSAERLKGVDSTLKIQPAKLEDSAVYLCASSLLAGGYEQYFGPGTRLTVT.

V gene TRBV27 combines with J gene TRBJ2-1, with 10 bases that match TRBD2. V gave up 5 bases and J gave up 5 bases; unmatched junction bases: 6. Per germline, CDR1 MNHEY and CDR2 SMNVEV (reference sequence). There are 15 residues in the CDR3. The CDR3 is CASSPLAGDDNEQFF. The CDR3 DNA is TGTGCCAGCAGTCCCCTAGCGGGGGATGACAATGAGCAGTTCTTC.

The chain links TRBV3-1 (or the pseudogene TRBV3-2) to TRBJ2-1, with a weak D call TRBD1 (5 bases). Trimming pared 4 bases from V and 11 bases from J, leaving 12 bases between. Per germline, CDR1 LGHDT and CDR2 YNNKEL (reference sequence). CDR3 length equals 12 residues. In DNA, the CDR3 is TGTGCCAGCAGCCGAGCAGGGTTGCAGCAGTTCTTC. Translating gives CASSRAGLQQFF.

The rearrangement links TRBV7-3 to TRBJ2-2; 9 nucleotides match TRBD2. CDR1 and CDR2 (germline): SGHTA, FQGTGA. This CDR3 is 18 amino acids long. V was pared by 4 bases and J by 0 bases, with 9 bases of the junction left unmatched. CDR3 protein: CASSSLSGSRANTGELFF. The CDR3 DNA reads as TGTGCCAGCAGCTCCCTTAGCGGGAGTAGGGCGAACACCGGGGAGCTGTTTTTT.

This CDR3 is CASSSPKGMNTEAFF. The DNA of the CDR3 is TGTGCCAGCAGTAGCCCCAAAGGTATGAACACTGAAGCTTTCTTT. The chain is built from TRBV6-6 and TRBJ1-1; D unclear. Trimming stripped 5 bases from V and 0 bases from J, with 13 bases between. This CDR3 has 15 amino acids. The germline gives CDR1 MNHNY, CDR2 SVGAGI (reference sequence).

This sequence joins TRBV29-1 and TRBJ2-3; 10 bases line up with TRBD2. This CDR3 region has 15 residues. V shed 3 bases, J shed 7 bases, and the junction held 10 bases outside the gene matches. The germline gives CDR1 SQVTM, CDR2 ANQGSEA. CDR3 region: CSVDGAGGPQNTQYF. CDR3 DNA sequence: TGCAGCGTTGATGGAGCGGGAGGGCCTCAGAATACGCAGTATTTT.

This clone was found a few times. This chain joins TRBV6-5 and TRBJ2-1; TRBD2 aligns across 9 bases. CDR3 length: 14 amino acids. Germline V CDR1 and CDR2: MNHEY, SVGAGI. J was trimmed by 4 bases and V by 8 bases; bases with no gene match: 6. The CDR3 is CASARTSEYNEQFF. The CDR3 DNA sequence: TGTGCCAGCGCCCGGACTAGCGAGTACAATGAGCAGTTCTTC.

CDR3 sequence (DNA): TGTGCCAGCAGTTTATCCCAGGGTTACTATGGCTACACCTTC. Its protein product is CASSLSQGYYGYTF. The chain links TRBV28 to TRBJ1-2; maybe TRBD1 (5 bases). The CDR3 covers 14 residues. CDR1 is MDHEN, CDR2 SYDVKM, per germline. The V and J ends lost 1 base and 3 bases respectively, with 9 bases between them.

J is TRBJ1-2 and V is TRBV9, with D tentatively TRBD1 (6 bases). The germline gives CDR1 SGDLS, CDR2 YYNGEE. Trimming took off 6 bases at V and 6 bases at J, with 21 bases between the two ends. The CDR3 has 15 residues. Written as DNA, the CDR3 is TGTGCCAGCAACAGAACCGGCAGGGGAGGTGATGGCTACACCTTC. The encoded protein is CASNRTGRGGDGYTF.

The chain is built from TRBV9 and TRBJ1-2; D may be TRBD1 (6 bases). V was trimmed by 3 bases and J by 0 bases, leaving 9 bases between them. In germline, CDR1 is SGDLS, CDR2 YYNGEE. This CDR3 is 14 amino acids long. CDR3 loop: CASSATGTNYGYTF. CDR3 nucleotides: TGTGCCAGCAGCGCGACAGGAACTAACTATGGCTACACCTTC. Full variable domain (outside the CDR3, taken from reference TRBV9 and TRBJ1-2): DSGVTQTPKHLITATGQRVTLRCSPRSGDLSVYWYQQSLDQGLQFLIQYYNGEERAKGNILERFSAQQFPDLHSELNLSSLELGDSALYFCASSATGTNYGYTFGSGTRLTVV.

The chain is built from TRBV3-1 (or the pseudogene TRBV3-2) and TRBJ1-5; D is possibly TRBD1 (5 bases). V lost 0 bases to trimming and J lost 3 bases, with 9 bases between them. CDR1 and CDR2 from the germline V gene are LGHDT and YNNKEL (reference sequence). The CDR3 consists of 15 residues. This CDR3 reads CASSQDMTVNQPQHF. The CDR3 coding sequence is TGTGCCAGCAGCCAAGATATGACAGTCAATCAGCCCCAGCATTTT.